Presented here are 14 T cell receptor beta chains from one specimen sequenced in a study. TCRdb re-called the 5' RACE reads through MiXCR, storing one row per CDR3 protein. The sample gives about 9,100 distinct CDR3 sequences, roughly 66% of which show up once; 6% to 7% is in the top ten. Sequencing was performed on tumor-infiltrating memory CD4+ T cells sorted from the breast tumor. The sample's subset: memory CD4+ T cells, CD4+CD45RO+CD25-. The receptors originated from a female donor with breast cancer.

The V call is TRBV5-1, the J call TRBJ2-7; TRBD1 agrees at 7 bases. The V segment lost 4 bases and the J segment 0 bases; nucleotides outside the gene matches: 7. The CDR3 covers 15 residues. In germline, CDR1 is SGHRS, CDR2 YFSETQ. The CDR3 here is CASSPDGTDSYEQYF. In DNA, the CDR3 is TGCGCCAGCAGCCCGGACGGGACAGACTCCTACGAGCAGTACTTC.

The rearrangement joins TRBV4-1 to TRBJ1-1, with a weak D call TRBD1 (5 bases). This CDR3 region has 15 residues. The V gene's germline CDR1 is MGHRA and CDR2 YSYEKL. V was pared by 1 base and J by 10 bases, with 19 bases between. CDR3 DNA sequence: TGCGCCAGCAGCCAAGGTGGGACCCAAAGAACTACAGCTTTCTTT. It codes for CASSQGGTQRTTAFF.

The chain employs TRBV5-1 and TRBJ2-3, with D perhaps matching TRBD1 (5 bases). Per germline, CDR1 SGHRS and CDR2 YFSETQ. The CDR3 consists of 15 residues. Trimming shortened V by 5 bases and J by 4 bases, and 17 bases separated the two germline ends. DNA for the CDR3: TGCGCCAGCAGTGGGGCGTATTCGGGCGCAGATACGCAGTATTTT. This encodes CASSGAYSGADTQYF. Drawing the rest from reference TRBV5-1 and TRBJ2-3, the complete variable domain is KAGVTQTPRYLIKTRGQQVTLSCSPISGHRSVSWYQQTPGQGLQFLFEYFSETQRNKGNFPGRFSGRQFSNSRSEMNVSTLELGDSALYLCASSGAYSGADTQYFGPGTRLTVL.

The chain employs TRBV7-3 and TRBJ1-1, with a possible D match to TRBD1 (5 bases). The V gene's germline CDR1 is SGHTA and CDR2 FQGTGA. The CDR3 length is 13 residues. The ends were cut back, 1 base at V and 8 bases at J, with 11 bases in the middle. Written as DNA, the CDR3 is TGTGCCAGCAGCTTAAACCCGACAGTGGAAGCTTTCTTT. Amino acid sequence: CASSLNPTVEAFF.

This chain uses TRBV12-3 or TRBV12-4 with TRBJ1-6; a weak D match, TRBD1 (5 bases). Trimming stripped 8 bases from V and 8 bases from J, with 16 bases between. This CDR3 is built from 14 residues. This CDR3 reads CASSRQGIDSPLHF. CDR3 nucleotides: TGTGCCAGCTCCAGGCAGGGAATTGATTCACCCCTCCACTTT.

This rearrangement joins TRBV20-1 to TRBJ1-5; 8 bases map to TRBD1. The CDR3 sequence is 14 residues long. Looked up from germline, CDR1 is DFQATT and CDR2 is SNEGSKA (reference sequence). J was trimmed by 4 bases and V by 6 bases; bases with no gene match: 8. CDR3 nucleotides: TGCAGTGCACTAGGACAGGGAGGGAATCAGCCCCAGCATTTT. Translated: CSALGQGGNQPQHF.

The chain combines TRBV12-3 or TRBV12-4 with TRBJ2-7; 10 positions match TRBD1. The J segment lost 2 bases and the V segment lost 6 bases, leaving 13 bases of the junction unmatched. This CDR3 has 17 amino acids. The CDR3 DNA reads TGTGCCAGCAGCTACACATCCGGGACAGGGGATCCCTACGAGCAGTACTTC. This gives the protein CASSYTSGTGDPYEQYF.

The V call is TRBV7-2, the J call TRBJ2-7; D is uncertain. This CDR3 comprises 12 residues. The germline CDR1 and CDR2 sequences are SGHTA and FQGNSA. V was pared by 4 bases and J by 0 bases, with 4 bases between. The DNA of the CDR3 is TGTGCCAGCAGCTCCTACTCCTACGAGCAGTACTTC. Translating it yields CASSSYSYEQYF.

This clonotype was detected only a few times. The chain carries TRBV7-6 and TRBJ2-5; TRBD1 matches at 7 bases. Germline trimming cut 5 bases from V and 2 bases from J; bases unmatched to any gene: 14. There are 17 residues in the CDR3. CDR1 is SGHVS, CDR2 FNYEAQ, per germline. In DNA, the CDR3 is TGTGCCAGCAGCCCCAGATCCTTACAGGGGAAACAAGAGACCCAGTACTTC. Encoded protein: CASSPRSLQGKQETQYF.

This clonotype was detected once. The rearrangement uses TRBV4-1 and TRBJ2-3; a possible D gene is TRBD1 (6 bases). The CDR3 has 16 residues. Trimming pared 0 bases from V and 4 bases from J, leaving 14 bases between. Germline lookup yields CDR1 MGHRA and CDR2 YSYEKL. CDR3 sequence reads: CASSQDWQGHPDTQYF. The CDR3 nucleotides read TGCGCCAGCAGCCAAGATTGGCAGGGACACCCAGATACGCAGTATTTT.

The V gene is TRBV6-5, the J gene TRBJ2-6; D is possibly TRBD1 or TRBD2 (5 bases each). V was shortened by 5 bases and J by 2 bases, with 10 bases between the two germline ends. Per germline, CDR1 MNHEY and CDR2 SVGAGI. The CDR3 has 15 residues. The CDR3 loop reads CASSPQGPGANVLTF. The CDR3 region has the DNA TGTGCCAGCAGTCCCCAGGGACCTGGGGCCAACGTCCTGACTTTC.

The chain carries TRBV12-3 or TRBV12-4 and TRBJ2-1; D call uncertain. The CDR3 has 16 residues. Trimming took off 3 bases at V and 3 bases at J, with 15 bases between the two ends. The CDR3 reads CASSLPWGPVYNEQFF. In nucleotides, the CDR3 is TGTGCCAGCAGTTTGCCGTGGGGTCCCGTCTACAATGAGCAGTTCTTC.

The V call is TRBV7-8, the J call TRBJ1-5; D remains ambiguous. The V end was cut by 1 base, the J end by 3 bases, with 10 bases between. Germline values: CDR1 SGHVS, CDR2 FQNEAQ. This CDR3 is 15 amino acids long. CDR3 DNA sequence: TGTGCCAGCAGCTTAGATCTGGGAAACAATCAGCCCCAGCATTTT. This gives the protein CASSLDLGNNQPQHF.

CDR3 in DNA: TGTGCCAGCAGCCCCCGGCTAGCGGAAAACATTCAGCCCCAGCATTTT. It yields the protein CASSPRLAENIQPQHF. The chain combines TRBV7-2 with TRBJ1-5; D gene unclear. This CDR3 is built from 16 residues. Germline V lookup: CDR1 SGHTA, CDR2 FQGNSA. V was pared by 5 bases and J by 6 bases, with 20 bases between.